This entry lists 11 T cell receptor beta chains sequenced from one sample in a study of PD-L1 blockade in urothelial cancer. The time point here: pretreatment peripheral blood. Profiling relied on immunoSEQ multiplex PCR, and the TCRdb table lists in-frame clones only, not all of them. The sample holds about 45,000 clones, 70% to 90% seen once. Specimen: PBMCs, collected around atezolizumab (anti-PD-L1) treatment. The receptor source for this set is a donor aged 40 or over with urothelial cancer.

The rearrangement joins TRBV19 to TRBJ2-7; D is possibly TRBD2 (7 bases). Germline V gene data show CDR1 as LNHDA and CDR2 as SQIVND (reference sequence). V was trimmed by 6 bases and J by 6 bases, leaving 18 bases between them. The CDR3 is 14 residues long. CDR3 DNA: TGTGCCAGTAGCTCGGGGGGCATCCCTGTCGAGCAGTACTTC. Its protein product is CASSSGGIPVEQYF.

V is TRBV4-3 and J is TRBJ2-1; 14 positions match TRBD2. With 0 bases clipped from V and 13 bases from J, the junction kept 5 bases outside the gene matches. The CDR3 runs 15 residues. Germline V CDR1 and CDR2: LGHNA, YSLEER. CDR3 DNA: TGCGCCAGCAGCCAAGATTCGACTAGCGGGAGGGAACAGTTCTTC. Protein sequence: CASSQDSTSGREQFF.

V is TRBV10-3 and J is TRBJ2-1; 8 bases line up with TRBD2. Trimming cost V 3 bases and J 6 bases; bases outside gene matches: 7. CDR1 ENHRY and CDR2 SYGVKD come from the germline V gene. There are 15 residues in the CDR3. The DNA of the CDR3 is TGTGCCATCAGTGAACGGGGGACTAGGGGCAATGAGCAGTTCTTC. Translating it yields CAISERGTRGNEQFF.

V gene TRBV10-2 combines with J gene TRBJ2-1; D remains ambiguous. From germline, CDR1 is WSHSY and CDR2 SAAADI. This CDR3 has 12 residues. The V end lost 3 bases, the J end lost 9 bases, and 9 bases lay between the germline ends. CDR3 bases: TGCGCCAGCAGTGAACCGAGAGGTGAGCAGTTCTTC. Translated, it gives CASSEPRGEQFF.

The chain combines TRBV4-2 with TRBJ2-7, with D tentatively TRBD2 (6 bases). This CDR3 contains 13 residues. CDR1 is LGHNA and CDR2 is YNFKEQ in the germline V gene. V was clipped by 6 bases and J by 6 bases, with 15 bases between them. CDR3 DNA: TGTGCCAGCAGTACCACGGAGGGGTTCGAGCAGTACTTC. It is translated as CASSTTEGFEQYF.

The J gene is TRBJ2-5, the V gene TRBV11-2; TRBD2 matches 11 bases. CDR1 and CDR2 (germline): SGHAT, FQNNGV. This CDR3 has 18 residues. The trim removed 7 bases at V and 4 bases at J, leaving 17 bases unmatched. Here the CDR3 DNA reads TGTGCCAGCAACCAAGGGGTAGCGGGAGGGGGACGACGAGAGACCCAGTACTTC. It yields the protein CASNQGVAGGGRRETQYF.

The chain carries TRBV7-2 and TRBJ2-7; 7 bases line up with TRBD1. The trim removed 7 bases at V and 4 bases at J, leaving 10 bases unmatched. CDR3 size: 14 residues. Germline V gene data show CDR1 as SGHTA and CDR2 as FQGNSA. The CDR3: CASTPTGLAYEQYF. CDR3 nucleotides: TGTGCCAGCACCCCGACAGGGTTGGCGTACGAGCAGTACTTC.

This chain links TRBV7-8 with TRBJ1-3; no definite D call. CDR3 length: 14 amino acids. Trimming cost V 5 bases and J 0 bases, with 8 bases left between them. Germline lookup yields CDR1 SGHVS and CDR2 FQNEAQ. CDR3 in DNA: TGTGCCAGCAGCCCGGTCTACTCTGGAAACACCATATATTTT. It translates to CASSPVYSGNTIYF.

The chain links TRBV4-1 to TRBJ2-7; 7 positions match TRBD1. Looked up from germline, CDR1 is MGHRA and CDR2 is YSYEKL. V trimming: 0 bases; J trimming: 4 bases; junction bases outside the gene matches: 6. The CDR3 has 15 residues. Here the CDR3 reads CASSQDYRGWYEQYF. The CDR3 DNA reads TGCGCCAGCAGCCAAGACTACAGGGGTTGGTACGAGCAGTACTTC.

V usage is TRBV19 and J usage is TRBJ1-1; a weak D match, TRBD1 (6 bases). The V and J ends lost 3 bases and 4 bases respectively, with 12 bases between them. CDR1 and CDR2 (germline): LNHDA, SQIVND (reference sequence). The CDR3 has 14 amino acids. Here the CDR3 reads CASSIRGSGTEAFF. The CDR3 nucleotides are TGTGCCAGTAGTATTAGGGGGTCGGGCACTGAAGCTTTCTTT.

This chain's CDR3 is CASSQESHGRAGDTQYF. CDR3 DNA sequence: TGCGCCAGCAGCCAAGAGAGTCACGGGAGGGCGGGGGATACGCAGTATTTT. The chain links TRBV4-1 to TRBJ2-3; 8 nucleotides agree with TRBD2. Trimming at V came to 0 bases and at J to 6 bases, leaving 11 bases not matched to a gene. Germline values: CDR1 MGHRA, CDR2 YSYEKL. The CDR3 has 17 residues.